This T cell receptor beta chain was found in a study of blood T cells in healthy people across ages. Each donor's blood draw was approximately 10 milliliters of peripheral blood. The sample holds a few counts of this clonotype. Antigen unknown. Using a J-beta primer mix together with a sample-barcoded 5' primer, a second PCR was run for 7 to 11 cycles. TCRdb analysed the 5' RACE reads with MiXCR anew, one entry per CDR3 protein. The table records 1.5 million to 2 million distinct CDR3 sequences, 30% to 40% of them present only once. The study's findings and limits: Unsorted PBMCs blocked a conclusive comparison of naive and antigen-experienced cells. Naive T cell percentage showed a strong correlation with TCR beta diversity.

The sequencing input was blood. This clonotype originated in a human donor in good health.

DNA for the CDR3: TGTGCCAGCAGCTTACATAGCGGGGGGACAACAGATACGCAGTATTTT. This encodes CASSLHSGGTTDTQYF. V and J are TRBV7-2 and TRBJ2-3, with TRBD2 identical over 10 bases. The CDR3 spans 16 residues. The V gene end was trimmed by 2 bases and the J gene end by 3 bases; junction bases not matched to a gene: 5. Looked up from germline, CDR1 is SGHTA and CDR2 is FQGNSA.